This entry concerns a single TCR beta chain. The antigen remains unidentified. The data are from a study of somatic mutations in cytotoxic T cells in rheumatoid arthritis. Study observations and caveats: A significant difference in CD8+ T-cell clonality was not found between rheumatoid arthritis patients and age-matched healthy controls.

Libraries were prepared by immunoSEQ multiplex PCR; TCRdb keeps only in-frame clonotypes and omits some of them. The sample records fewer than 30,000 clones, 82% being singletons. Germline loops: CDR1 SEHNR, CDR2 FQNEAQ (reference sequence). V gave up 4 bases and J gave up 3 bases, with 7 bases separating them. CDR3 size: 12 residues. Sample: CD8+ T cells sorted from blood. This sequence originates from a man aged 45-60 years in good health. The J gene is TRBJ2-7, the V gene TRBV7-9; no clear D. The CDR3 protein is CASSSRVYEQYF. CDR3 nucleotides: TGTGCCAGCAGCTCCCGGGTCTACGAGCAGTACTTC.